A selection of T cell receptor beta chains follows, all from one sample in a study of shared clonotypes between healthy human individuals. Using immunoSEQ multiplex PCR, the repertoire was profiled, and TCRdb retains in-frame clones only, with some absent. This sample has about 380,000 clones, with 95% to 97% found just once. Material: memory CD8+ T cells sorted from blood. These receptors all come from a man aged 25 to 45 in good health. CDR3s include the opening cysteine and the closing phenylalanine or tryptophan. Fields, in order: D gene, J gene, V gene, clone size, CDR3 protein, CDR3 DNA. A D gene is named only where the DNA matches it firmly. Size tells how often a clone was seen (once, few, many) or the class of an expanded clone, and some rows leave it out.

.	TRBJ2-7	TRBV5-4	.	CASSLTNSYEQYF	TGTGCCAGCAGCTTGACAAACTCCTACGAGCAGTACTTC
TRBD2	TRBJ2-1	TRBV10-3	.	CAITRSGTSEGEQFF	TGTGCCATCACCCGATCCGGGACTAGCGAGGGTGAGCAGTTCTTC
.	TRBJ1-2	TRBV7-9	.	CASSLGLHTGYGYTF	TGTGCCAGCAGCTTAGGACTCCACACGGGCTATGGCTACACCTTC
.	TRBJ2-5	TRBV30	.	CAWSRGLGQETQYF	TGTGCCTGGAGTCGGGGTCTAGGACAAGAGACCCAGTACTTC
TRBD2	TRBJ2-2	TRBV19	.	CASSIGRGSGTGELFF	TGTGCCAGTAGTATAGGTCGCGGGAGCGGAACCGGGGAGCTGTTTTTT
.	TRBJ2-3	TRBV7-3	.	CASSQGSTDTQYF	TGTGCCAGCAGCCAGGGTAGCACAGATACGCAGTATTTT
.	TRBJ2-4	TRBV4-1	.	CASSQDHLRIQYF	TGCGCCAGCAGCCAAGATCACCTGCGGATTCAGTACTTC
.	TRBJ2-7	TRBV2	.	CASSGDHAVLSEQYF	TGTGCCAGCAGTGGCGATCACGCCGTTTTGAGCGAGCAGTACTTC
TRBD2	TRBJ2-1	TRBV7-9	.	CASSLGSAGPYNEQFF	TGTGCCAGCAGCTTAGGGTCAGCGGGGCCCTACAATGAGCAGTTCTTC
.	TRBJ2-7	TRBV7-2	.	CASSFTSPYEQYF	TGTGCCAGCAGCTTTACTAGCCCCTACGAGCAGTACTTC
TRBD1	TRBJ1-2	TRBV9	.	CASSLRQGPNYGYTF	TGTGCCAGCAGCCTCAGACAGGGGCCGAACTATGGCTACACCTTC
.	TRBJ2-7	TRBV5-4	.	CASRSQGTPASYEQYF	TGTGCCAGCAGAAGTCAGGGGACTCCTGCCTCCTACGAGCAGTACTTC
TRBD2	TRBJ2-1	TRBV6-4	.	CASSVGLADGNEQFF	TGTGCCAGCAGTGTAGGACTAGCGGATGGGAATGAGCAGTTCTTC
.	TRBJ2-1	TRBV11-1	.	CASSLAGNEQFF	TGTGCCAGCAGCTTAGCGGGGAATGAGCAGTTCTTC
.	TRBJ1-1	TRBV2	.	CASSYTGNTEAFF	TGTGCCAGCAGTTATACAGGGAACACTGAAGCTTTCTTT
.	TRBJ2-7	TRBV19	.	CASSIGKQESYEQYF	TGTGCCAGTAGTATAGGAAAACAGGAATCCTACGAGCAGTACTTC
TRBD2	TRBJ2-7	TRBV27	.	CASSLLAGENYLSYEQYF	TGTGCCAGCAGTCTACTAGCGGGAGAAAATTATCTCAGCTACGAGCAGTACTTC
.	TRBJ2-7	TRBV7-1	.	CASKEDTYEQYF	TGTGCCAGCAAGGAGGATACCTACGAGCAGTACTTC
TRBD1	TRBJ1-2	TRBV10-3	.	CAIRTQQGALYGYTF	TGTGCCATCAGAACCCAACAGGGGGCTCTCTATGGCTACACCTTC
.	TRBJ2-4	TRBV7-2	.	CASSTQGGDIQYF	TGTGCCAGCAGCACTCAAGGGGGTGACATTCAGTACTTC
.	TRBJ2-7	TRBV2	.	CASYRDFPTEQYF	TGTGCCAGCTACCGGGACTTCCCGACTGAGCAGTACTTC
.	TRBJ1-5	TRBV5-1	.	CASGSRRTDQPQHF	TGCGCCAGCGGGTCTCGGAGGACCGATCAGCCCCAGCATTTT
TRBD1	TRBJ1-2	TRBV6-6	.	CASSRDRENYGYTF	TGTGCCAGCAGCCGGGACAGGGAAAACTATGGCTACACCTTC
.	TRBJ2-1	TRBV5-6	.	CASSRGQSSYNEQFF	TGTGCCAGCAGCCGAGGGCAGAGCTCCTACAATGAGCAGTTCTTC
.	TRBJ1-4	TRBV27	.	CASSSSRQDREKLFF	TGTGCCAGCAGTTCATCCCGACAGGATCGTGAAAAACTGTTTTTT
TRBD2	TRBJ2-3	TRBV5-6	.	CASSLRLAGTSIPDTQYF	TGTGCCAGCAGCTTGCGTTTGGCCGGGACTAGTATCCCAGATACGCAGTATTTT
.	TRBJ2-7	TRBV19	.	CASSIVHRSYEQYF	TGTGCCAGTAGTATAGTACACCGATCCTACGAGCAGTACTTC
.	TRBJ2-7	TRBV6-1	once	CASSTDVQYF	TGTGCCAGCAGTACGGACGTGCAGTACTTC
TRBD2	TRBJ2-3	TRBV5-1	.	CASSPGTSGRTDTQYF	TGCGCCAGCAGCCCCGGGACTAGCGGGAGGACAGATACGCAGTATTTT
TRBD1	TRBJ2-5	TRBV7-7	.	CASSATGGRETQYF	TGTGCTAGCAGCGCGACAGGGGGGCGAGAGACCCAGTACTTC
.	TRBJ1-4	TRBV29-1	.	CSVEDPDATNEKLFF	TGCAGCGTTGAAGATCCGGATGCAACTAATGAAAAACTGTTTTTT
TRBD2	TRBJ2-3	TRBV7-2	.	CASSLVGLATDTQYF	TGTGCCAGCAGCTTAGTGGGACTAGCCACAGATACGCAGTATTTT
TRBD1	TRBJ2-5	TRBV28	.	CASTNHGQGNEETQYF	TGTGCCAGCACCAACCACGGACAGGGGAACGAAGAGACCCAGTACTTC
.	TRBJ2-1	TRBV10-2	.	CASSVPLSLSDSSYNEQFF	TGCGCCAGCAGTGTCCCTCTCTCTCTCTCGGATAGCTCCTACAATGAGCAGTTCTTC
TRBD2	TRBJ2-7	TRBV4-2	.	CASSLQTSGPYEQYF	TGTGCCAGCAGCCTTCAGACTAGCGGACCCTACGAGCAGTACTTC
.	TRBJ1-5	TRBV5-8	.	CASSFESGGNQPQHF	TGTGCCAGCAGCTTTGAGAGTGGCGGCAATCAGCCCCAGCATTTT
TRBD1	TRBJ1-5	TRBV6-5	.	CASKGQVNQPQHF	TGTGCCAGCAAAGGACAGGTTAATCAGCCCCAGCATTTT
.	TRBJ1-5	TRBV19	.	CASSSHSTGRQPQHF	TGTGCCAGTAGTTCCCACTCGACGGGGCGGCAGCCCCAGCATTTT
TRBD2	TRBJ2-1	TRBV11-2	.	CASSVSGSSYNEQFF	TGTGCCAGCAGCGTTAGCGGGAGCTCCTACAATGAGCAGTTCTTC
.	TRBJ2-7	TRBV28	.	CASSFLFYEQYF	TGTGCCAGCAGTTTTCTTTTCTACGAGCAGTACTTC
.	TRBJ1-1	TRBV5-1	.	CASSLAWTGSMNTEAFF	TGCGCCAGCAGCTTGGCCTGGACGGGGTCGATGAACACTGAAGCTTTCTTT
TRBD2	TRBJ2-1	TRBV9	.	CASSGTSGSDLYNEQFF	TGTGCCAGCAGCGGGACTAGCGGGAGTGACCTTTACAATGAGCAGTTCTTC
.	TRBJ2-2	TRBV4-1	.	CASSHGLPNTGELFF	TGCGCCAGCAGCCATGGGCTGCCGAACACCGGGGAGCTGTTTTTT
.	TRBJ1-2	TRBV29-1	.	CSVGTFYGYTF	TGCAGCGTCGGGACATTTTATGGCTACACCTTC
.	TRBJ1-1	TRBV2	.	CASMNTEAFF	TGTGCCAGCATGAACACTGAAGCTTTCTTT
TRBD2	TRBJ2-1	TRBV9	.	CASSDTTSRTSGNEQFF	TGTGCCAGCAGCGACACAACTTCTAGGACTAGCGGCAATGAGCAGTTCTTC
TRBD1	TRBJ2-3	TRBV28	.	CASSLLTGTTDTQYF	TGTGCCAGCAGTTTACTGACAGGGACCACAGATACGCAGTATTTT
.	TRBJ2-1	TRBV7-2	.	CASSLRGAYNEQFF	TGTGCCAGCAGCTTACGCGGCGCATACAATGAGCAGTTCTTC
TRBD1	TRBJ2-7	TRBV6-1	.	CASSVGTGAYEQYF	TGTGCCAGCAGTGTAGGGACAGGGGCTTACGAGCAGTACTTC
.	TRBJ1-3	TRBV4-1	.	CASSQKKLQGSGNTIYF	TGCGCCAGCAGCCAAAAAAAGCTACAGGGCTCTGGAAACACCATATATTTT
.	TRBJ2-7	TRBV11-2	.	CASSWWENSYEQYF	TGTGCCAGCAGCTGGTGGGAGAACTCCTACGAGCAGTACTTC
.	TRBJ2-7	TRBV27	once	CASSLSAFYEQYF	TGTGCCAGCAGTTTATCGGCCTTCTACGAGCAGTACTTC
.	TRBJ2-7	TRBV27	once	CASSLRQAQSYEQYF	TGTGCCAGCAGTCTACGACAGGCCCAATCCTACGAGCAGTACTTC
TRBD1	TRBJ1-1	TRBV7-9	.	CASSLGQTAFF	TGTGCCAGCAGCTTGGGACAGACAGCTTTCTTT
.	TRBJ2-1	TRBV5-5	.	CASSWVVGHNEQFF	TGTGCCAGCAGCTGGGTCGTAGGGCACAATGAGCAGTTCTTC
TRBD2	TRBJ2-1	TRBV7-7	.	CASSFGTSGSSYNEQFF	TGTGCTAGCAGCTTCGGGACTAGCGGAAGCTCCTACAATGAGCAGTTCTTC
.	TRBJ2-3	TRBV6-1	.	CASSEFGDIISTDTQYF	TGTGCCAGCAGTGAATTTGGGGATATTATATCAACAGATACGCAGTATTTT
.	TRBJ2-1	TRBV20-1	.	CSARVRNEQFF	TGCAGTGCTAGAGTGCGGAATGAGCAGTTCTTC
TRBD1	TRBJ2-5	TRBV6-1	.	CASTGGQGWEETQYF	TGTGCCAGCACTGGGGGACAGGGGTGGGAAGAGACCCAGTACTTC